This is a list of T cell receptor beta chains from one sample in a study of memory CD4+ T cells and cytomegalovirus serostatus. The repertoire was sequenced with immunoSEQ multiplex PCR; TCRdb's copy has only in-frame clones and lacks some. The sample shows about 42,000 clones, approximately 84% of them seen only once. Material for sequencing was memory CD4+ T cells from blood. The receptor set was obtained from an adult in good health and CMV-seronegative. Each CDR3 is given with its conserved first and last residue. The order of the fields is CDR3 length, V gene, D gene, clone size, J gene, CDR3 DNA, CDR3 protein. A D gene is named only where the DNA matches it firmly. Clone size appears in some rows only: once, few, many, or a class for an expanded clone.

cdr3_length: 14
v_call: TRBV6-5
d_call: -
clone_size: -
j_call: TRBJ2-6
cdr3_nt: TGTGCCAGCAGCAGGAGCTCTGGGGCCAACGTCCTGACTTTC
cdr3_aa: CASSRSSGANVLTF

cdr3_length: 15
v_call: TRBV5-1
d_call: -
clone_size: -
j_call: TRBJ2-7
cdr3_nt: TGCGCCAGCAGCTTGGTAAGGCAGAGCACCTACGAGCAGTACTTC
cdr3_aa: CASSLVRQSTYEQYF

cdr3_length: 15
v_call: TRBV19
d_call: -
clone_size: -
j_call: TRBJ1-1
cdr3_nt: TGTGCCAGTAGTCCCCAGATTGTCTTGGGCACTGAAGCTTTCTTT
cdr3_aa: CASSPQIVLGTEAFF

cdr3_length: 14
v_call: TRBV18
d_call: TRBD1
clone_size: -
j_call: TRBJ1-2
cdr3_nt: TGTGCCAGCTCCCCCCCGACAGGGAGCGGCGGCTACACCTTC
cdr3_aa: CASSPPTGSGGYTF

cdr3_length: 15
v_call: TRBV5-6
d_call: -
clone_size: -
j_call: TRBJ1-5
cdr3_nt: TGTGCCAGCAGCCCTCAGGGGCAAAGGGGTCAGCCCCAGCATTTT
cdr3_aa: CASSPQGQRGQPQHF

cdr3_length: 16
v_call: TRBV14
d_call: -
clone_size: -
j_call: TRBJ1-2
cdr3_nt: TGTGCCAGCAGCACCTTTGGGGGGAGGAGAGTCTATGGCTACACCTTC
cdr3_aa: CASSTFGGRRVYGYTF

cdr3_length: 15
v_call: TRBV6-1
d_call: -
clone_size: -
j_call: TRBJ2-5
cdr3_nt: TGTGCCAGCAGTGAAGGGGGGAGATACCAAGAGACCCAGTACTTC
cdr3_aa: CASSEGGRYQETQYF

cdr3_length: 14
v_call: TRBV11-2
d_call: -
clone_size: -
j_call: TRBJ2-7
cdr3_nt: TGTGCCGGCAGCCCTCTAGTAGGCGGCTACGAGCAGTACTTC
cdr3_aa: CAGSPLVGGYEQYF

cdr3_length: 15
v_call: TRBV30
d_call: -
clone_size: -
j_call: TRBJ2-2
cdr3_nt: TGTGCCTGGAGTAGGACAGAGTTGAACACCGGGGAGCTGTTTTTT
cdr3_aa: CAWSRTELNTGELFF

cdr3_length: 13
v_call: TRBV2
d_call: -
clone_size: few
j_call: TRBJ1-1
cdr3_nt: TGTGCCAGCAGGAAGGCGGTGAACACTGAAGCTTTCTTT
cdr3_aa: CASRKAVNTEAFF

cdr3_length: 13
v_call: TRBV2
d_call: -
clone_size: -
j_call: TRBJ1-2
cdr3_nt: TGTGCCAGCAGAACGACAGGTATCTATGGCTACACCTTC
cdr3_aa: CASRTTGIYGYTF

cdr3_length: 13
v_call: TRBV9
d_call: -
clone_size: -
j_call: TRBJ1-1
cdr3_nt: TGTGCCAGCAGCCTAGGGCGGAACACTGAAGCTTTCTTT
cdr3_aa: CASSLGRNTEAFF

cdr3_length: 10
v_call: TRBV10-3
d_call: -
clone_size: -
j_call: TRBJ1-5
cdr3_nt: TGTGCCATCAGAAATCAGCCCCAGCATTTT
cdr3_aa: CAIRNQPQHF

cdr3_length: 11
v_call: TRBV6-6
d_call: TRBD2
clone_size: -
j_call: TRBJ2-7
cdr3_nt: TGTGCCAGCAGCTGGGGGGGTGAGCAGTACTTC
cdr3_aa: CASSWGGEQYF

cdr3_length: 14
v_call: TRBV6-6
d_call: TRBD1
clone_size: -
j_call: TRBJ1-2
cdr3_nt: TGTGCCAGCAGTTACGGGGGACAGTACTATGGCTACACCTTC
cdr3_aa: CASSYGGQYYGYTF

cdr3_length: 13
v_call: TRBV2
d_call: -
clone_size: -
j_call: TRBJ2-1
cdr3_nt: TGTGCCAGCTCTTGGGACTCCTACAATGAGCAGTTCTTC
cdr3_aa: CASSWDSYNEQFF

cdr3_length: 16
v_call: TRBV12-5
d_call: TRBD2
clone_size: -
j_call: TRBJ2-1
cdr3_nt: TGTGCTAGTGGGCGTAGCGGGGGGGCCCGACGGAATGAGCAGTTCTTC
cdr3_aa: CASGRSGGARRNEQFF

cdr3_length: 13
v_call: TRBV2
d_call: -
clone_size: -
j_call: TRBJ2-2
cdr3_nt: TGTGCCAGCTGGCCTCCGGGAACCGGGGAGCTGTTTTTT
cdr3_aa: CASWPPGTGELFF

cdr3_length: 11
v_call: TRBV7-9
d_call: -
clone_size: once
j_call: TRBJ2-5
cdr3_nt: TGTGCCAGCAGCCCCGGAGAGACCCAGTACTTC
cdr3_aa: CASSPGETQYF

cdr3_length: 14
v_call: TRBV7-2
d_call: -
clone_size: -
j_call: TRBJ2-2
cdr3_nt: TGTGCCAGCAGCTCCAGGGGAAGCACCGGGGAGCTGTTTTTT
cdr3_aa: CASSSRGSTGELFF

cdr3_length: 13
v_call: TRBV7-8
d_call: -
clone_size: -
j_call: TRBJ2-3
cdr3_nt: TGTGCCAGCAGCTTAGCCACACCTGATACGCAGTATTTT
cdr3_aa: CASSLATPDTQYF

cdr3_length: 16
v_call: TRBV5-6
d_call: -
clone_size: -
j_call: TRBJ1-4
cdr3_nt: TGTGCCAGCAGCTCCCAGTTTGAGGGCCCCAAAGAAAAACTGTTTTTT
cdr3_aa: CASSSQFEGPKEKLFF

cdr3_length: 13
v_call: TRBV5-1
d_call: -
clone_size: -
j_call: TRBJ2-2
cdr3_nt: TGCGCCAGCAGAGACGCGAACACCGGGGAGCTGTTTTTT
cdr3_aa: CASRDANTGELFF

cdr3_length: 14
v_call: TRBV4-1
d_call: -
clone_size: few
j_call: TRBJ2-7
cdr3_nt: TGCGCCAGCAGCCAAGGAGCCTCCTTCTACGAGCAGTACTTC
cdr3_aa: CASSQGASFYEQYF

cdr3_length: 13
v_call: TRBV9
d_call: -
clone_size: -
j_call: TRBJ2-3
cdr3_nt: TGTGCCAGCAGCGTAGACGCCACAGATACGCAGTATTTT
cdr3_aa: CASSVDATDTQYF

cdr3_length: 18
v_call: TRBV2
d_call: TRBD1
clone_size: -
j_call: TRBJ1-4
cdr3_nt: TGTGCCAGCAGTCCCGGGACAGGCCTCAGAGGAGCAAATGAAAAACTGTTTTTT
cdr3_aa: CASSPGTGLRGANEKLFF

cdr3_length: 15
v_call: TRBV7-8
d_call: -
clone_size: -
j_call: TRBJ1-2
cdr3_nt: TGTGCCAGCAGTCCGACGAATTACCCTAACTATGGCTACACCTTC
cdr3_aa: CASSPTNYPNYGYTF

cdr3_length: 13
v_call: TRBV19
d_call: -
clone_size: -
j_call: TRBJ1-1
cdr3_nt: TGTGCCAGTAGTACCCGGGTGGACACTGAAGCTTTCTTT
cdr3_aa: CASSTRVDTEAFF